The entry that follows covers one TCR beta chain sequence. A few counts support this clone. Its cognate antigen has yet to be identified. The input lacks base qualities; no much larger clone sits a single base away. TCRbeta CDR3 regions were amplified from genomic DNA by means of the immunoSEQ Assay, a bias-controlled multiplex PCR. The paper's data handling went like this. Nucleated cell counts per sample were estimated from amplification of reference gene primers within the assay. To quantify the absolute abundance of each unique TCRbeta CDR3 rearrangement, sequence reads were collapsed and filtered. Productive Simpson clonality was computed per sample as the square root of Simpson's diversity index over productive rearrangements. The clones in this table, taken by TCRdb from immuneACCESS, are in-frame only. Not every clone is retained; where verified, under half of the shortfall comes from an unresolved V gene, and the cause of the rest is unknown. V and J calls and clone size follow that table, whereas D and trimming were derived from the DNA. The table for this sample lists 220,000 or so clones; around 84% of them were counted only once. Clones ranked in the top ten supply 6.8% of the sample.

Relative to germline, V is 2 bases shorter and J is 4 bases shorter, with 14 bases between their ends. Sequences KGHSH (CDR1) and LQKENI (CDR2) are obtained from the germline V gene. From the cysteine up to the phenylalanine, the CDR3 has a length of 15 residues. The DNA shown is the 45-base CDR3, in frame from base 1. The data were taken from a study of blood T cell repertoires in COVID-19 (dated by TCRdb to 2018 to 2021). Study-wide context: Collaborator samples came from the United States, Italy and Spain and covered acute and convalescent phases of COVID-19. The material from the prospective study consisted of cDNA or gDNA derived from T cells, B-cell-depleted T cells, or PBMCs. The dataset comprised deeply sampled blood TCRbeta repertoires from subjects exposed to, actively infected with, or recovered from COVID-19. The repertoires were released in a freely available public database intended as a resource for research on the immune response to SARS-CoV-2. The sample metadata nearly always contained a de-identified subject ID, COVID-19 status, age in years and sex. Where available, HLA class I and class II types were taken from metadata supplied by the sample provider and were not determined by assay-based typing. The samples were drawn from two sources: the first 160 participants of the ongoing ImmuneRACE study, and 950 to 1,500 subjects contributed by 6 global collaborators. What the authors observed across the whole study: The quantity of clinical and demographic metadata differed by source and by participant and was supplied without curation.

In the prospective study, participants were roughly 18 to 95 years old, resided in about 25 geographic areas of the United States, and were enrolled through a virtual design. To assign participants to cohorts, the prospective study relied on clinical history that participants themselves reported in a screening survey and a study questionnaire. For ImmuneRACE Cohort 3, a participant was defined as recovered based on two consecutive negative NP/OP PCR tests, clearance by a healthcare professional, or resolution of symptoms. In the prospective study, whole blood, serum and a nasopharyngeal or oropharyngeal swab were collected from each participant by mobile phlebotomists. Prospective study participants could optionally give additional blood draws and questionnaires over an approximately 2-month period. Blood samples from the prospective study were shipped frozen or at room temperature prior to DNA extraction.

Sequencing was performed on PBMCs or T cells enriched from blood (not recorded which). The chain is assembled from TRBV18 and TRBJ1-2; the D gene is unclear. The clonotype originates from a middle-aged woman who had recovered from COVID-19. Read as DNA, the sequence is TGTGCCAGCTCACCAGTTTTTGAACGAGGCTATGGCTACACCTTC. This is translated as CASSPVFERGYGYTF.